A selection of T cell receptor beta chains follows, all from one sample in a study of cytomegalovirus exposure and HLA in healthy donors. Profiling relied on immunoSEQ multiplex PCR, and the TCRdb table lists in-frame clones only, not all of them. The table lists over 150,000 clones, roughly three quarters of them singletons, with roughly 12% in the top ten. The sequenced sample was PBMCs. The origin of the receptors is a man aged 30 to 39 in good health and CMV-seropositive. The CDR3 runs from the conserved cysteine through the conserved F or W. D genes are given only for firm matches. Expanded clones get a size class; other rows say once, few or many, or leave the size out.

v_call: TRBV19
d_call: NA
j_call: TRBJ2-2
clone_size: NA
cdr3_nt: TGTGCCAGTACTTGGGGGCTCAGCACCGGGGAGCTGTTTTTT
cdr3_aa: CASTWGLSTGELFF

v_call: TRBV9
d_call: TRBD2
j_call: TRBJ2-1
clone_size: once
cdr3_nt: TGTGCCAGCAGCGTTAGCGGGAAGACCTACAATGAGCAGTTCTTC
cdr3_aa: CASSVSGKTYNEQFF

v_call: TRBV6-1
d_call: TRBD2
j_call: TRBJ2-1
clone_size: NA
cdr3_nt: TGTGCCAGCAGTTCCGACCCGCAGCGGGAGAATGAGCAGTTCTTC
cdr3_aa: CASSSDPQRENEQFF

v_call: TRBV5-4
d_call: NA
j_call: TRBJ2-2
clone_size: NA
cdr3_nt: TGTGCCAGCAGCTTGGACTCTAGCACCGGGGAGCTGTTTTTT
cdr3_aa: CASSLDSSTGELFF

v_call: TRBV4-1
d_call: TRBD2
j_call: TRBJ2-1
clone_size: NA
cdr3_nt: TGCGCCAGCAGCCCCAAATACGGACTAGCGGTCAACAATGAGCAGTTCTTC
cdr3_aa: CASSPKYGLAVNNEQFF

v_call: TRBV4-1
d_call: TRBD2
j_call: TRBJ2-3
clone_size: NA
cdr3_nt: TGCGCCAGCAGCCAAGATAGGTACGGGAGGCGAAGCACAGATACGCAGTATTTT
cdr3_aa: CASSQDRYGRRSTDTQYF

v_call: TRBV25-1
d_call: TRBD2
j_call: TRBJ2-1
clone_size: NA
cdr3_nt: TGTGCCAGCAGTGAGGCAGCGGGAGAGGGCAATGAGCAGTTCTTC
cdr3_aa: CASSEAAGEGNEQFF

v_call: TRBV2
d_call: TRBD2
j_call: TRBJ2-7
clone_size: NA
cdr3_nt: TGTGCCAGCAGTCCCTCGGGGGGTTGGACCGAGCAGTACTTC
cdr3_aa: CASSPSGGWTEQYF

v_call: TRBV6-1
d_call: NA
j_call: TRBJ2-1
clone_size: once
cdr3_nt: TGTGCCAGCAGTGATCGGGTGCAGTTCTTC
cdr3_aa: CASSDRVQFF

v_call: TRBV5-5
d_call: NA
j_call: TRBJ2-7
clone_size: NA
cdr3_nt: TGTGCCAGCAGCATTGACCTCGGGGGATCCTACGAGCAGTACTTC
cdr3_aa: CASSIDLGGSYEQYF

v_call: TRBV5-1
d_call: NA
j_call: TRBJ2-1
clone_size: NA
cdr3_nt: TGCGCCAGCAGCGAAGACAGAGCGAACCGAGGGGGAGTATCTGGAAATGAGCAGTTCTTC
cdr3_aa: CASSEDRANRGGVSGNEQFF

v_call: TRBV7-2
d_call: TRBD1
j_call: TRBJ2-1
clone_size: few
cdr3_nt: TGTGCCAGCAGCTTGGGCTTCCGGGACAGTAGATACAATGAGCAGTTCTTC
cdr3_aa: CASSLGFRDSRYNEQFF

v_call: TRBV2
d_call: NA
j_call: TRBJ1-1
clone_size: NA
cdr3_nt: TGTGCCAGCAGTGAATGGGCAGAGGGAGGCACTGAAGCTTTCTTT
cdr3_aa: CASSEWAEGGTEAFF

v_call: TRBV6-5
d_call: NA
j_call: TRBJ1-2
clone_size: NA
cdr3_nt: TGTGCCAGCATTCCGGCCTCTGGAGGAGGCTACACCTTC
cdr3_aa: CASIPASGGGYTF

v_call: TRBV5-5
d_call: TRBD2
j_call: TRBJ2-7
clone_size: NA
cdr3_nt: TGTGCCAGCAAAAAGCGGGAGCGCTCCTACGAGCAGTACTTC
cdr3_aa: CASKKRERSYEQYF

v_call: TRBV5-1
d_call: TRBD2
j_call: TRBJ2-2
clone_size: NA
cdr3_nt: TGCGCCAGCAGTTTTCTAGCGGGAGTTACCGGGGAGCTGTTTTTT
cdr3_aa: CASSFLAGVTGELFF

v_call: TRBV2
d_call: TRBD1
j_call: TRBJ1-5
clone_size: NA
cdr3_nt: TGTGCCAGCAGCCCCGGACAGGCTAGCAATCAGCCCCAGCATTTT
cdr3_aa: CASSPGQASNQPQHF

v_call: TRBV9
d_call: TRBD2
j_call: TRBJ2-2
clone_size: NA
cdr3_nt: TGTGCCAGCAGCGCTTCGGGACTACCGACCGGGGAGCTGTTTTTT
cdr3_aa: CASSASGLPTGELFF

v_call: TRBV4-2
d_call: NA
j_call: TRBJ1-2
clone_size: once
cdr3_nt: TGTGCCAGCAGCCCTAATGCTCCGAACCCATACACCTTC
cdr3_aa: CASSPNAPNPYTF

v_call: TRBV18
d_call: NA
j_call: TRBJ2-5
clone_size: few
cdr3_nt: TGTGCCAGCTCACCTGGCCTGGCGGAAGAGACCCAGTACTTC
cdr3_aa: CASSPGLAEETQYF

v_call: TRBV5-4
d_call: TRBD2
j_call: TRBJ2-1
clone_size: NA
cdr3_nt: TGTGCCAGCAGCTTGGGCGGGAGGCCCGACAATGAGCAGTTCTTC
cdr3_aa: CASSLGGRPDNEQFF

v_call: TRBV5-1
d_call: NA
j_call: TRBJ2-1
clone_size: few
cdr3_nt: TGCGCCAGCAGCTTGCTGTTCGGGGATGAGCAGTTCTTC
cdr3_aa: CASSLLFGDEQFF

v_call: TRBV15
d_call: TRBD2
j_call: TRBJ2-3
clone_size: few
cdr3_nt: TGTGCCACCCTACAACGGCGGGGGTATAAGGATACGCAGTATTTT
cdr3_aa: CATLQRRGYKDTQYF

v_call: TRBV9
d_call: TRBD1
j_call: TRBJ1-4
clone_size: NA
cdr3_nt: TGTGCCAGCAGCAAAGGGACAGAAGAAAAACTGTTTTTT
cdr3_aa: CASSKGTEEKLFF

v_call: TRBV5-1
d_call: NA
j_call: TRBJ2-7
clone_size: once
cdr3_nt: TGCGCCAGCAGCCCGACAGGTGCCACCTACGAGCAGTACTTC
cdr3_aa: CASSPTGATYEQYF

v_call: TRBV6-1
d_call: NA
j_call: TRBJ1-6
clone_size: NA
cdr3_nt: TGTGCCAGCAGTGCCCCGGCAGGAGGAACTTCACCCCTCCACTTT
cdr3_aa: CASSAPAGGTSPLHF